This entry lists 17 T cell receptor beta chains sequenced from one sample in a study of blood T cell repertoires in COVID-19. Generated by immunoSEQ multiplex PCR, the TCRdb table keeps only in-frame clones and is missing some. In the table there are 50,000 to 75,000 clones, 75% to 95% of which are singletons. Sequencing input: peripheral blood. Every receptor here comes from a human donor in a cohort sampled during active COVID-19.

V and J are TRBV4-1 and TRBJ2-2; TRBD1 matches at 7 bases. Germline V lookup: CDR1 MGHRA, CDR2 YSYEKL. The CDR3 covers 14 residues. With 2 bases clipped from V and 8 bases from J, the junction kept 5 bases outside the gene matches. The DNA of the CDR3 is TGCGCCAGCAGCCAACCGACAGGGCGAGGGGAGCTGTTTTTT. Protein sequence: CASSQPTGRGELFF.

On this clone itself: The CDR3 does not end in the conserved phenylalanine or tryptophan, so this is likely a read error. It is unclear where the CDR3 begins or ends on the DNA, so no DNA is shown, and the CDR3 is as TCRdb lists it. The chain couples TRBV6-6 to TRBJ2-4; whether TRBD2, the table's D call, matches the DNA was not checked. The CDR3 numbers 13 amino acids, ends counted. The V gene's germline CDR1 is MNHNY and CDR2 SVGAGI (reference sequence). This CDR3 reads CASSQLLAGGLFP.

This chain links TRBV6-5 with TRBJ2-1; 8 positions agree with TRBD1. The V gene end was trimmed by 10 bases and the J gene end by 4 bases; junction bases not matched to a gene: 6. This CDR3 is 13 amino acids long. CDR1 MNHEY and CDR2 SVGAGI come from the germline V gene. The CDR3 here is CATGQGLYNEQFF. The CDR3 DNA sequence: TGTGCCACCGGACAGGGTCTATACAATGAGCAGTTCTTC.

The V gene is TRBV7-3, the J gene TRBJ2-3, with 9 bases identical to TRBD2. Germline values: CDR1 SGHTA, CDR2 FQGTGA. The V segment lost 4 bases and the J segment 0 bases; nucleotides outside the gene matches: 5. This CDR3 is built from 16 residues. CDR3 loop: CASSSGLATSTDTQYF. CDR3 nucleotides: TGTGCCAGCAGCTCAGGACTAGCGACAAGCACAGATACGCAGTATTTT.

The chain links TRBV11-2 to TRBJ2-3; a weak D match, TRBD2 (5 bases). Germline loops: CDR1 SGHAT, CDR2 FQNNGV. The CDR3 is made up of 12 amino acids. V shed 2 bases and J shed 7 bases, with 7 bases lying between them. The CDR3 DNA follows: TGTGCCAGCAGCTTAACTAGGAATACGCAGTATTTT. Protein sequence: CASSLTRNTQYF.

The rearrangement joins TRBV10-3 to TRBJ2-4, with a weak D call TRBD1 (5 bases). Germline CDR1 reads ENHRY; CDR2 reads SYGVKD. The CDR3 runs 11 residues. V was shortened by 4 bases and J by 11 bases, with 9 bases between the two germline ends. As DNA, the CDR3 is TGTGCCATCAGTGCCAGGGCTCTTCAGTACTTC. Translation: CAISARALQYF.

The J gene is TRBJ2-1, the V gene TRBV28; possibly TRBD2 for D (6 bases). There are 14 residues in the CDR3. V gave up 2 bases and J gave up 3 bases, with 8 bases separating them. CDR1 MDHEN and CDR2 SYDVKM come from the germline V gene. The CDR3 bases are TGTGCCAGCAGTTTAATGGGGGGCTACAATGAGCAGTTCTTC. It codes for CASSLMGGYNEQFF.

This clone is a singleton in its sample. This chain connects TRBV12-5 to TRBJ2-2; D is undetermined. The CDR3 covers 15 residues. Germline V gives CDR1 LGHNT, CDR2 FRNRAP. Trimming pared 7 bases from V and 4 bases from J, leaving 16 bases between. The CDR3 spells CASAPVGVSTGELFF. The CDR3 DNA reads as TGTGCTAGTGCCCCCGTCGGAGTCAGCACCGGGGAGCTGTTTTTT.

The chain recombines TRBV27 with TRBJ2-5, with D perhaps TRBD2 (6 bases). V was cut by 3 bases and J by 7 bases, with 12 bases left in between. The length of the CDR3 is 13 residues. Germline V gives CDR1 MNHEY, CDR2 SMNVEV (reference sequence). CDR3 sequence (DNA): TGTGCCAGCAGTTTCGGGGGAGTGGGGACCCAGTACTTC. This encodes CASSFGGVGTQYF.

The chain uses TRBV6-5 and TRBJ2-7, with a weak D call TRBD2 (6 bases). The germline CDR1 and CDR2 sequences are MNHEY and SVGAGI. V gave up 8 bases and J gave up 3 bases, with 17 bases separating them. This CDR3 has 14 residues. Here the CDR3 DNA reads TGTGCCAGCGGGGGACTGTACAACGGCTACGAGCAGTACTTC. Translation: CASGGLYNGYEQYF.

The CDR3 region is CSSTGTYEQYF. CDR3 bases: TGCAGTTCGACGGGAACCTACGAGCAGTACTTC. The chain recombines TRBV20-1 with TRBJ2-7; possibly TRBD2 for D (5 bases). The CDR3 spans 11 residues. CDR1 DFQATT and CDR2 SNEGSKA come from the germline V gene (reference sequence). Trimming pared 8 bases from V and 2 bases from J, leaving 10 bases between.

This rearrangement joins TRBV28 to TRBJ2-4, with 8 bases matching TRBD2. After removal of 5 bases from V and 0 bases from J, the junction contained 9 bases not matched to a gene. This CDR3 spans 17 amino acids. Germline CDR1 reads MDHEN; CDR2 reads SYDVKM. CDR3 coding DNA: TGTGCCAGCAGTGGGACGGGAGGGGGGCTAGCCAAAAACATTCAGTACTTC. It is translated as CASSGTGGGLAKNIQYF.

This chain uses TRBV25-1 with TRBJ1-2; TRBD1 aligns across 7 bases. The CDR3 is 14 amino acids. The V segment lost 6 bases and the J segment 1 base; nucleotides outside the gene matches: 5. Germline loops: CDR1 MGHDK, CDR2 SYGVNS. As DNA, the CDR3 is TGTGCCAGCAGGGCAACAGGGGTTAACTATGGCTACACCTTC. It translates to CASRATGVNYGYTF.

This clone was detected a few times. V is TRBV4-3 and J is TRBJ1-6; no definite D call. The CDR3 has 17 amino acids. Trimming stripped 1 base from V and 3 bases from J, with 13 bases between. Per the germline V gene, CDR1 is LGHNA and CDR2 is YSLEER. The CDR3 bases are TGCGCCAGCAGCCAAGGTGGGCGTGGCTTCTATAATTCACCCCTCCACTTT. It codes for CASSQGGRGFYNSPLHF.

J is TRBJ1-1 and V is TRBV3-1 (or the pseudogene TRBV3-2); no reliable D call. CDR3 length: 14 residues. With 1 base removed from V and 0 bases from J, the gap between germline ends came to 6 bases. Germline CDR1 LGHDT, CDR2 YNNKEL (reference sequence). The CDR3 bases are TGTGCCAGCAGCCAAGCCAGTTTGAACACTGAAGCTTTCTTT. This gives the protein CASSQASLNTEAFF.

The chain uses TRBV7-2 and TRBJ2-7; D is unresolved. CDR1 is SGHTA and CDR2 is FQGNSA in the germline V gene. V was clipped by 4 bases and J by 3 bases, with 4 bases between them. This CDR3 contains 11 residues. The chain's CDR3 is CASSSYYEQYF. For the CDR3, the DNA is TGTGCCAGCAGCTCCTACTACGAGCAGTACTTC.

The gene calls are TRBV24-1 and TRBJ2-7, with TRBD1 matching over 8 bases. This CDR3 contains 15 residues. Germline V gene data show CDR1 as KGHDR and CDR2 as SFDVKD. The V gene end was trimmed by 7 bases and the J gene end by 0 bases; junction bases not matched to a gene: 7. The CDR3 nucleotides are TGTGCCACCAGGAACGACAGGGGATGCTCCTACGAGCAGTACTTC. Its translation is CATRNDRGCSYEQYF.